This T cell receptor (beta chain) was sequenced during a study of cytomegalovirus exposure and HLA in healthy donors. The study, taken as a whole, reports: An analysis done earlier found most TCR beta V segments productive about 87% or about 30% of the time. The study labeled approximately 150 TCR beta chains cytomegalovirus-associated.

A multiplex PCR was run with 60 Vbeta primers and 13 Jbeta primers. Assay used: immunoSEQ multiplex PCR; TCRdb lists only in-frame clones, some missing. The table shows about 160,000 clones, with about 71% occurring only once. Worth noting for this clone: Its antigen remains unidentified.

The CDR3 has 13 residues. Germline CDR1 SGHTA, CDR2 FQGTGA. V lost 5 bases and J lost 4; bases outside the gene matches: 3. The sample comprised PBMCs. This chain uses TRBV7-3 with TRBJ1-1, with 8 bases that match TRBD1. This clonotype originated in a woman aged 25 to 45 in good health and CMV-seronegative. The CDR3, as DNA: TGTGCCAGCAGCGCCCAGGGGGCCACTGAAGCTTTCTTT. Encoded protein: CASSAQGATEAFF.